These T cell receptor beta chains were read from a single sample in a study of radiotherapy plus CTLA-4 blockade in lung cancer. Assay: immunoSEQ multiplex PCR; the TCRdb copy retains only in-frame clones and omits some. Of tens of thousands of clones listed, 70% to 80% were seen once; the top ten hold under 10%. This specimen was peripheral blood, taken from a patient treated with radiotherapy plus ipilimumab. The receptors were gathered from a human donor with non-small cell lung cancer who had a complete response to radiotherapy plus ipilimumab. Both conserved end residues are trimmed from each CDR3. Each record gives: V gene, D gene, CDR3 protein. D genes are given only for firm matches.

v_gene: TRBV11-2; d_gene: .; CDR3aa: ASSSLTFMNTEAF
v_gene: TRBV29-1; d_gene: TRBD2; CDR3aa: SVLLAGGRSDTQY
v_gene: TRBV19; d_gene: TRBD1; CDR3aa: ASSNMGQGADTQY
v_gene: TRBV29-1; d_gene: .; CDR3aa: SGEQDGYT
v_gene: TRBV21-1; d_gene: .; CDR3aa: ASSPSATGYT
v_gene: TRBV5-1; d_gene: .; CDR3aa: ASSSQERDTIY
v_gene: TRBV19; d_gene: TRBD2; CDR3aa: ASSPSGRGAISSTDTQY
v_gene: TRBV7-9; d_gene: .; CDR3aa: ASSLETSTDTQY
v_gene: TRBV18; d_gene: TRBD1; CDR3aa: ASSAGTGGYQPQH
v_gene: TRBV11-3; d_gene: TRBD2; CDR3aa: ASSLFASGPTDTQY
v_gene: TRBV6-5; d_gene: .; CDR3aa: ASSYGGDGNTIY
v_gene: TRBV5-1; d_gene: .; CDR3aa: ASSLAGVYEQY
v_gene: TRBV9; d_gene: .; CDR3aa: ASSVGWGALTDNEQF
v_gene: TRBV6-5; d_gene: TRBD1; CDR3aa: ASRSTGEGNTIY
v_gene: TRBV14; d_gene: .; CDR3aa: ASSQDILGSYEQY
v_gene: TRBV5-4; d_gene: .; CDR3aa: ASSSSRIGVGYT
v_gene: TRBV11-2; d_gene: .; CDR3aa: ASTRGGSNYGYT
v_gene: TRBV9; d_gene: .; CDR3aa: ASSRWGENYNEQF
v_gene: TRBV18; d_gene: .; CDR3aa: ASSPNEGGSADTQY
v_gene: TRBV27; d_gene: .; CDR3aa: ASSPLTVLSNQPQH
v_gene: TRBV18; d_gene: TRBD1; CDR3aa: ASSPPPGQGWAGELF
v_gene: TRBV9; d_gene: .; CDR3aa: ASSVGESGNSPLH
v_gene: TRBV7-2; d_gene: .; CDR3aa: ASSPRETEAF
v_gene: TRBV5-1; d_gene: .; CDR3aa: ASSSDSPGNTIY
v_gene: TRBV9; d_gene: .; CDR3aa: ASSVGGVNEQF
v_gene: TRBV7-2; d_gene: .; CDR3aa: ASSQDRGSGNTIY
v_gene: TRBV9; d_gene: TRBD1; CDR3aa: ASSRGQGTGELF
v_gene: TRBV19; d_gene: TRBD1; CDR3aa: ASSTSGTGFNQPQH
v_gene: TRBV5-8; d_gene: .; CDR3aa: ASSLAASSRF
v_gene: TRBV15; d_gene: .; CDR3aa: ATSRRGTGELF
v_gene: TRBV19; d_gene: .; CDR3aa: ASSRQNSGNTIY
v_gene: TRBV30; d_gene: TRBD2; CDR3aa: AWSPRAASGRRRGYNEQF
v_gene: TRBV2; d_gene: .; CDR3aa: ASSLSENTEAF
v_gene: TRBV11-3; d_gene: .; CDR3aa: ASSLDGTAQATYEQY
v_gene: TRBV10-3; d_gene: .; CDR3aa: ATSSNEGGNQPQH
v_gene: TRBV7-9; d_gene: .; CDR3aa: ASSLDQPGDTQY
v_gene: TRBV7-2; d_gene: .; CDR3aa: ASSLTDQGRYEQY
v_gene: TRBV10-3; d_gene: TRBD1; CDR3aa: AISQQGAVTGELF
v_gene: TRBV4-1; d_gene: .; CDR3aa: ASSQGRGNRGGYT
v_gene: TRBV7-9; d_gene: .; CDR3aa: ASSFPDNLDTGELF
v_gene: TRBV27; d_gene: .; CDR3aa: ASTGNTGELF
v_gene: TRBV18; d_gene: .; CDR3aa: ASWAQGQIVMNTEAF
v_gene: TRBV29-1; d_gene: .; CDR3aa: SVEPTPPDTQY
v_gene: TRBV5-1; d_gene: .; CDR3aa: ASNPAGTFYNEQF